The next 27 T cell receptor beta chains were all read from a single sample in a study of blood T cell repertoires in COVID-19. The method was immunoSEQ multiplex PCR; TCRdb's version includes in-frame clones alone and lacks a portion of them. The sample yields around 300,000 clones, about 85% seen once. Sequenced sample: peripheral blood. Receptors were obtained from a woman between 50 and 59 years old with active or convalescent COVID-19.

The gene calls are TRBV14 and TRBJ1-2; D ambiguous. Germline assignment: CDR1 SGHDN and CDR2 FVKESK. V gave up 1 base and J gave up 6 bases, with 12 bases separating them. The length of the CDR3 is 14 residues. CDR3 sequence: CASSQVHRPNGYTF. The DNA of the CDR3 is TGTGCCAGCAGCCAAGTTCATCGTCCTAATGGCTACACCTTC.

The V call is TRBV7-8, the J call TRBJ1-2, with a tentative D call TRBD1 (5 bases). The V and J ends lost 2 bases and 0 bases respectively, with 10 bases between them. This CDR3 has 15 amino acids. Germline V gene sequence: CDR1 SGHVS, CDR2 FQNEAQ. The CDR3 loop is CASSLLTVTNYGYTF. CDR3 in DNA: TGTGCCAGCAGCTTACTGACAGTGACTAACTATGGCTACACCTTC.

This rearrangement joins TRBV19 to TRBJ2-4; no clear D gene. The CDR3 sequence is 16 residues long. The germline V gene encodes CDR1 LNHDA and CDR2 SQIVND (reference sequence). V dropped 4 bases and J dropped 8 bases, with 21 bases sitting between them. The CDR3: CASSTKYGSGVDIQYF. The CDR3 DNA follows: TGTGCCAGTAGTACCAAATATGGGTCGGGTGTAGACATTCAGTACTTC.

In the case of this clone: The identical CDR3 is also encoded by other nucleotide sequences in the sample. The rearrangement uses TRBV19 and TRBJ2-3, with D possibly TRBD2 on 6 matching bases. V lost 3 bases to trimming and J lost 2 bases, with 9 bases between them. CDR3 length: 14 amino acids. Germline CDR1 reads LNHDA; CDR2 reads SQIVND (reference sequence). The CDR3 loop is CASSIRGSTDTQYF. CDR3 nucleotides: TGTGCCAGTAGTATCCGGGGGTCCACAGATACGCAGTATTTT.

The CDR3 reads CASSLGLAASYEQYF. Here the CDR3 DNA reads TGTGCCAGCAGCTTGGGACTAGCGGCCTCCTACGAGCAGTACTTC. The chain joins TRBV5-6 to TRBJ2-7, with 9 bases identical to TRBD2. The germline V gene encodes CDR1 SGHDT and CDR2 YYEEEE. V lost 0 bases, J lost 0 bases, and 1 base stayed unmatched. The CDR3 length is 15 residues.

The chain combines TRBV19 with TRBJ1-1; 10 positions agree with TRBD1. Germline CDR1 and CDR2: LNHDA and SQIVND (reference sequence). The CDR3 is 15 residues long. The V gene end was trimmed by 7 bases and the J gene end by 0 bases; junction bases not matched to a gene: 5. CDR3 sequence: CASTRQGAVNTEAFF. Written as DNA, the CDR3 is TGTGCCAGTACCCGACAGGGGGCAGTGAACACTGAAGCTTTCTTT.

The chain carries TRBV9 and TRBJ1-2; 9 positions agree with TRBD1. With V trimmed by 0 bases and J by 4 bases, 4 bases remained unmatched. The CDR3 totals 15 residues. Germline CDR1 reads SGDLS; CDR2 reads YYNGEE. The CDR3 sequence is CASSVEGQGPYGYTF. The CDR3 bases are TGTGCCAGCAGCGTAGAGGGACAGGGCCCCTATGGCTACACCTTC.

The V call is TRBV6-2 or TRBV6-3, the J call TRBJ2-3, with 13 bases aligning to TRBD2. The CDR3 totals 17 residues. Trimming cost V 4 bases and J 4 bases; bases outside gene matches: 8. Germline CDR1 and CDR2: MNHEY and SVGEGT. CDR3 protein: CASSSRTSGSPPDTQYF. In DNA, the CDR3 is TGTGCCAGCAGTTCCCGGACTAGCGGGAGTCCCCCAGATACGCAGTATTTT.

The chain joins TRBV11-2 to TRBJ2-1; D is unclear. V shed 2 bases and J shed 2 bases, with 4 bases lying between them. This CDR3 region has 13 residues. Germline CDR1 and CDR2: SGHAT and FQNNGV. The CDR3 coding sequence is TGTGCCAGCAGCTTACTACCCTACAATGAGCAGTTCTTC. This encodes CASSLLPYNEQFF. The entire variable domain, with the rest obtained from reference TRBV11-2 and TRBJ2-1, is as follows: EAGVAQSPRYKIIEKRQSVAFWCNPISGHATLYWYQQILGQGPKLLIQFQNNGVVDDSQLPKDRFSAERLKGVDSTLKIQPAKLEDSAVYLCASSLLPYNEQFFGPGTRLTVL.

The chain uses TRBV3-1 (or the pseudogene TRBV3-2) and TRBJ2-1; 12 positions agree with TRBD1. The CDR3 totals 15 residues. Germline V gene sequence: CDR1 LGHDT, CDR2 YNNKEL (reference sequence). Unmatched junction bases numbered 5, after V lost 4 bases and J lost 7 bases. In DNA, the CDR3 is TGTGCCAGCAGCCTACGGGACAGGGGGCTTAATGAGCAGTTCTTC. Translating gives CASSLRDRGLNEQFF.

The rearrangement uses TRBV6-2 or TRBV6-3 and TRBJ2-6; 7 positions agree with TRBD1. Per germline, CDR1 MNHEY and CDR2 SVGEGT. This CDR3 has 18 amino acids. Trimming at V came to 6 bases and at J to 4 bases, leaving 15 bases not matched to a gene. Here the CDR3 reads CASSPARAGGLGANVLTF. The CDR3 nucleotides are TGTGCCAGCAGCCCTGCCCGGGCAGGGGGTCTGGGGGCCAACGTCCTGACTTTC.

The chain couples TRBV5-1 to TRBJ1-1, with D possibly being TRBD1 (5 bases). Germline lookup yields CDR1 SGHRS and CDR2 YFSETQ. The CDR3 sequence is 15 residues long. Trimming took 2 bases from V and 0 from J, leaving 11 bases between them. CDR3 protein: CASSLGVGVNTEAFF. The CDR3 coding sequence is TGCGCCAGCAGCTTAGGGGTAGGGGTGAACACTGAAGCTTTCTTT.

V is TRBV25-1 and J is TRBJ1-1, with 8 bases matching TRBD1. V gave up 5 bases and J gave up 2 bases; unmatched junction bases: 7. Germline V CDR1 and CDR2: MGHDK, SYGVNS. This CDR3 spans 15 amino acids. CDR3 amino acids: CASSPQGGGNTEAFF. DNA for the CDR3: TGTGCCAGCAGTCCACAGGGGGGGGGTAACACTGAAGCTTTCTTT.

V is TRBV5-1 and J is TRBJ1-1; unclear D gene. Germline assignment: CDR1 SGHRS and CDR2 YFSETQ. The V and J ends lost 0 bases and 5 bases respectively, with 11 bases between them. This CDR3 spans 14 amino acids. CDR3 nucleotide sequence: TGCGCCAGCAGCTTGGCTCCAGCGGGGACTGAAGCTTTCTTT. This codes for CASSLAPAGTEAFF.

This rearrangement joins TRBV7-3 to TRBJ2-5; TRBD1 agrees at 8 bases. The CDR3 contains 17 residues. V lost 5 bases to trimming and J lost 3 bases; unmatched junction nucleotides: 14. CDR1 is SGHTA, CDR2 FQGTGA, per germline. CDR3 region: CASSPRTGSGAEETQYF. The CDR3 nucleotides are TGTGCCAGCAGCCCCAGGACAGGGTCAGGCGCTGAAGAGACCCAGTACTTC.

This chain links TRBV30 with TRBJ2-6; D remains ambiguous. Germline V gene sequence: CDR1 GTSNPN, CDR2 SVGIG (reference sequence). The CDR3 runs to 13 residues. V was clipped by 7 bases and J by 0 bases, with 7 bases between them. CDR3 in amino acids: CASPSSGANVLTF. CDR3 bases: TGTGCCTCCCCCTCCTCTGGGGCCAACGTCCTGACTTTC.

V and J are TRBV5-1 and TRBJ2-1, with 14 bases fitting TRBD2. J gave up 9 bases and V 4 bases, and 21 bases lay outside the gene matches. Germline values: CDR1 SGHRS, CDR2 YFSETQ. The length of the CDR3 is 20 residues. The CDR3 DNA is TGCGCCAGCAGCCTCCTTCCATTAACCCCGGGACTAGCGGGAGCCGGTGAGCAGTTCTTC. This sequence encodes CASSLLPLTPGLAGAGEQFF.

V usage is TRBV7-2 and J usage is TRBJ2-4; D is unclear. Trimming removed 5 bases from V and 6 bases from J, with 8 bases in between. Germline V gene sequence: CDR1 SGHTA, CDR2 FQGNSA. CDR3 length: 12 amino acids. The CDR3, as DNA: TGTGCCAGCAGCGCCTACGCAAACATTCAGTACTTC. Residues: CASSAYANIQYF.

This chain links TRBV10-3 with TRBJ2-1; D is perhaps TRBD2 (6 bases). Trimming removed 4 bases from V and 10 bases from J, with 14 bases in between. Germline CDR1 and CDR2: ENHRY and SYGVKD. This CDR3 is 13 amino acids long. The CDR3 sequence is CAISGVGAGEQFF. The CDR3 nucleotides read TGTGCCATCAGTGGGGTAGGGGCGGGGGAGCAGTTCTTC.

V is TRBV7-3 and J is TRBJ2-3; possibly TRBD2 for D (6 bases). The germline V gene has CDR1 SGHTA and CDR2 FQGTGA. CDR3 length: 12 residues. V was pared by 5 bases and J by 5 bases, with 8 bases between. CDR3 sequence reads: CASSPGGDTQYF. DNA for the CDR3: TGTGCCAGCAGCCCCGGGGGAGATACGCAGTATTTT.

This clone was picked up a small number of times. Written as DNA, the CDR3 is TGCGCCAGCAGTGAGGACAGCTACAATGAGCAGTTCTTC. Its translation is CASSEDSYNEQFF. The chain employs TRBV10-1 and TRBJ2-1; D perhaps matches TRBD1 (5 bases). The germline V gene has CDR1 WNHNN and CDR2 SYGVQD (reference sequence). CDR3 size: 13 residues. Trimming took off 2 bases at V and 3 bases at J, with 5 bases between the two ends.

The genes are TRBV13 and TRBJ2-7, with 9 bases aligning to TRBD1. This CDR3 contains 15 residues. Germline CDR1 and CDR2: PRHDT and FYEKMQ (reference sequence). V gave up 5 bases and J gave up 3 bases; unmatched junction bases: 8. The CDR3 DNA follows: TGTGCCAGCAGCCATGGACAGGGGAGAAACTACGAGCAGTACTTC. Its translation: CASSHGQGRNYEQYF.

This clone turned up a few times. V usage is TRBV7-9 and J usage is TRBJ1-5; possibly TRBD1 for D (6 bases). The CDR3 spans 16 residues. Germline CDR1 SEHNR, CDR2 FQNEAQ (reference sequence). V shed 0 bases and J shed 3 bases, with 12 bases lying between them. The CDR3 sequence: CASSLAAGASNQPQHF. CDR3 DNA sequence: TGTGCCAGCAGCTTAGCGGCAGGGGCTTCCAATCAGCCCCAGCATTTT.

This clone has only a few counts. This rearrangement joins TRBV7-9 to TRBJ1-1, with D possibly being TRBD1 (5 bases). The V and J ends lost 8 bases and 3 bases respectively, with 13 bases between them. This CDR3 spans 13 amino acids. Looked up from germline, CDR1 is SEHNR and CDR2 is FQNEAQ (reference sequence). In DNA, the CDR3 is TGTGCCAGCGCGGGACCAGGGCACACTGAAGCTTTCTTT. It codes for CASAGPGHTEAFF.

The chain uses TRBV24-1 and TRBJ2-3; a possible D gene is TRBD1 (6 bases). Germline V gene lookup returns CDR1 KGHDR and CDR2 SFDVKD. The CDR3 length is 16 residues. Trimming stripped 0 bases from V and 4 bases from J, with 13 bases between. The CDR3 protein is CATSDLLDTGSDTQYF. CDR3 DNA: TGTGCCACCAGTGATTTGCTAGATACAGGGTCAGATACGCAGTATTTT.

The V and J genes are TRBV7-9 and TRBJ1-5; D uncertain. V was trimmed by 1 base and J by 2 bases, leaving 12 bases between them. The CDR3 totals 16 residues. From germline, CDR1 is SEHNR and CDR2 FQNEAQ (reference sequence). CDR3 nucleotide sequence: TGTGCCAGCAGCTTAGTGGCAGGATCGGGCAATCAGCCCCAGCATTTT. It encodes CASSLVAGSGNQPQHF.

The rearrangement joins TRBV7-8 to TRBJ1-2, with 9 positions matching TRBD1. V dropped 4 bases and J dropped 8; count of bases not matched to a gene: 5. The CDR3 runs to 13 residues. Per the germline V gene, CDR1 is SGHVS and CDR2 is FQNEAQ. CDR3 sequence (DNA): TGTGCCAGCAGCTCTCGGACAGGGGTCGGCTACACCTTC. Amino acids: CASSSRTGVGYTF.